Presented here are 5 T cell receptor beta chains from one specimen sequenced in a study of T cell clonotyping in hematopoietic cell transplantation (dated by TCRdb to the early 2020s). The time point label on this specimen signifies: recipient sample about 28 days before transplant, after cytoreduction. The method behind the library was the immunoSEQ multiplex PCR assay. Entries here come from immuneACCESS through TCRdb and include only in-frame sequences with V and J called. Some clones fail to appear in such tables; in the studies checked, an unresolved V gene covers under half of the shortfall, and the cause of the remainder is unknown. The sample data list 46,000 or so clones, and approximately 84% of these were observed just once. Jointly, the top ten make up 4.5% to 6.5% of the sample. Source: peripheral blood mononuclear cells, taken before stem cell transplant. The receptors were gathered from a man aged 60 to 75 with biphenotypic leukemia. Some clones in this sample may be carry-over from other donors' samples.

This sequence joins TRBV30 and TRBJ2-2; 11 nucleotides match TRBD2. Germline CDR1 and CDR2: GTSNPN and SVGIG (reference sequence). The V and J ends lost 3 bases and 4 bases, in that order; junction bases with no gene match: 13. The CDR3 totals 18 residues. The CDR3 loop reads CAWSLWGTGLAVTGELFF. The CDR3, as DNA: TGTGCCTGGAGCCTCTGGGGCACGGGACTAGCGGTCACCGGGGAGCTGTTTTTT.

The rearrangement links TRBV6-5 to TRBJ2-3; TRBD2 matches at 7 bases. Germline V gives CDR1 MNHEY, CDR2 SVGAGI. CDR3 length equals 14 residues. The V segment lost 7 bases and the J segment 1 base; nucleotides outside the gene matches: 5. The CDR3 sequence is CASTLAEGTDTQYF. CDR3 in DNA: TGTGCCAGCACCCTAGCGGAGGGCACAGATACGCAGTATTTT.

V usage is TRBV10-3 and J usage is TRBJ1-1; TRBD1 might be the D (6 bases). The ends were cut back, 5 bases at V and 1 base at J, with 17 bases in the middle. The CDR3 has 16 amino acids. CDR1 and CDR2 (germline): ENHRY, SYGVKD. The CDR3 loop reads CAISTSGARRNTEAFF. The DNA for the CDR3 is TGTGCCATCAGTACCTCGGGGGCGCGTAGGAACACTGAAGCTTTCTTT.

The chain couples TRBV5-1 to TRBJ2-3, with 7 bases aligning to TRBD2. There are 14 residues in the CDR3. V shed 7 bases and J 2 bases; nucleotides not matched to a gene: 7. Germline values: CDR1 SGHRS, CDR2 YFSETQ. The CDR3 region has the DNA TGCGCCAGCTGCCTAGCGGTTTACACAGATACGCAGTATTTT. Protein product: CASCLAVYTDTQYF.

The chain has TRBV5-1 and TRBJ2-2, with 7 bases that match TRBD2. With 6 bases clipped from V and 7 bases from J, the junction kept 9 bases outside the gene matches. Germline CDR1 reads SGHRS; CDR2 reads YFSETQ. The CDR3 is made up of 14 amino acids. CDR3 sequence (DNA): TGCGCCAGCACCTGGGCTAGCGGCGGCGGGGAGCTGTTTTTT. Its translation: CASTWASGGGELFF.